This T cell receptor (beta chain) was sequenced for a study of blood T cell repertoires in COVID-19. CDR1 is MNHEY and CDR2 is SVGAGI in the germline V gene. This CDR3 contains 12 residues. V lost 6 bases to trimming and J lost 6 bases; unmatched junction nucleotides: 4. Source study methods: Quantification of nucleated cells was approximated via reference gene primer amplification. Produced via immunoSEQ multiplex PCR; TCRdb's table is partial and in-frame only. For V, J and clone size, that table is used; D and trimming come from the DNA. Of about 370,000 clones listed, 85% to 90% were seen once; the top ten hold over 0.95%.

The chain links TRBV6-5 to TRBJ2-7, with 8 bases aligning to TRBD1. The clonotype comes from a man between 18 and 35 years old who had recovered from COVID-19. Material: PBMCs or T cells enriched from blood (not recorded which). CDR3 nucleotide sequence: TGTGCCAGCAGCCTGGACAGGGTCGAGCAGTACTTC. It specifies CASSLDRVEQYF.